Below are 19 T cell receptor beta chains sequenced from a single sample in a study of cytomegalovirus exposure and HLA in healthy donors. The PCR ran on 60 Vbeta and 13 Jbeta primers. TCRdb keeps only in-frame clones here, not all; method: immunoSEQ multiplex PCR. The sample records some 160,000 clones, roughly 80% being singletons. Specimen: PBMCs. The receptors were sampled from a male donor in good health and CMV-seronegative.

The rearrangement links TRBV18 to TRBJ2-7, with D maybe TRBD2 (5 bases). CDR1 and CDR2 from the germline V gene are KGHSH and LQKENI. Trimming took off 3 bases at V and 3 bases at J, with 12 bases between the two ends. The CDR3 is 14 amino acids. DNA for the CDR3: TGTGCCAGCTCACCGGGAGTAAAGGGCTACGAGCAGTACTTC. Protein sequence: CASSPGVKGYEQYF.

V and J are TRBV28 and TRBJ2-2, with 7 bases lining up with TRBD2. V was clipped by 5 bases and J by 2 bases; unmatched bases: 2. The CDR3 is 14 residues long. Germline V gene lookup returns CDR1 MDHEN and CDR2 SYDVKM. This chain's CDR3 is CASSQRGNTGELFF. CDR3 nucleotide sequence: TGTGCCAGCAGTCAGCGGGGAAACACCGGGGAGCTGTTTTTT.

In its sample, this clone was seen a few times. The V and J genes are TRBV30 and TRBJ1-4, with D perhaps TRBD1 (5 bases). CDR1 is GTSNPN and CDR2 is SVGIG in the germline V gene (reference sequence). V was trimmed by 4 bases and J by 0 bases, leaving 12 bases between them. The CDR3 loop spans 15 amino acids. Here the CDR3 reads CAWMRQKSTNEKLFF. The CDR3 DNA follows: TGTGCCTGGATGAGACAGAAGTCAACTAATGAAAAACTGTTTTTT.

V and J are TRBV5-1 and TRBJ1-2; possibly TRBD1 for D (6 bases). V was pared by 5 bases and J by 6 bases, with 17 bases between. The germline gives CDR1 SGHRS, CDR2 YFSETQ. The CDR3 loop spans 14 amino acids. The CDR3 loop is CASSLGGGYDGYTF. Here the CDR3 DNA reads TGCGCCAGCAGTTTAGGGGGTGGTTACGATGGCTACACCTTC.

This chain connects TRBV14 to TRBJ1-1, with 10 bases matching TRBD1. This CDR3 region has 16 residues. Germline values: CDR1 SGHDN, CDR2 FVKESK. The V and J ends lost 4 bases and 4 bases, in that order; junction bases with no gene match: 9. Here the CDR3 DNA reads TGTGCCAGCAGCCGAACCGGGACAGGGGAGAGCACTGAAGCTTTCTTT. It is translated as CASSRTGTGESTEAFF. The variable domain in full, completed from reference TRBV14 and TRBJ1-1, reads EAGVTQFPSHSVIEKGQTVTLRCDPISGHDNLYWYRRVMGKEIKFLLHFVKESKQDESGMPNNRFLAERTGGTYSTLKVQPAELEDSGVYFCASSRTGTGESTEAFFGQGTRLTVV.

V is TRBV7-9 and J is TRBJ1-2, with D unresolved. Germline values: CDR1 SEHNR, CDR2 FQNEAQ (reference sequence). V was trimmed by 2 bases and J by 6 bases, leaving 13 bases between them. This CDR3 is built from 14 residues. The CDR3 sequence: CASSLSSRRDGYTF. As DNA, the CDR3 is TGTGCCAGCAGCTTAAGTAGCAGGCGGGATGGCTACACCTTC. The complete variable domain, with remaining parts taken from reference TRBV7-9 and TRBJ1-2, reads DTGVSQNPRHKITKRGQNVTFRCDPISEHNRLYWYRQTLGQGPEFLTYFQNEAQLEKSRLLSDRFSAERPKGSFSTLEIQRTEQGDSAMYLCASSLSSRRDGYTFGSGTRLTVV.

For the CDR3, the DNA is TGCGCCAGCAGCCAAGGGCTAGCGGGATTTACCTACGAGCAGTACTTC. Amino acid sequence: CASSQGLAGFTYEQYF. The V and J genes are TRBV4-1 and TRBJ2-7, with TRBD2 matching 9 bases. Germline V CDR1 and CDR2: MGHRA, YSYEKL. The CDR3 spans 16 residues. V lost 1 base, J lost 2 bases, and 6 bases stayed unmatched.

This clone was recorded only once. The rearrangement joins TRBV7-2 to TRBJ2-7; D call uncertain. V was cut by 3 bases and J by 3 bases, with 3 bases left in between. The CDR3 covers 11 residues. CDR1 and CDR2 from the germline V gene are SGHTA and FQGNSA. CDR3 region: CASSFFYEQYF. In DNA, the CDR3 is TGTGCCAGCAGCTTCTTCTACGAGCAGTACTTC.

The chain carries TRBV7-8 and TRBJ2-5, with a weak D call TRBD1 (5 bases). Trimming stripped 1 base from V and 4 bases from J, with 13 bases between. Germline loops: CDR1 SGHVS, CDR2 FQNEAQ. The CDR3 has 15 amino acids. CDR3 residues: CASSLVPGSRETQYF. The CDR3, as DNA: TGTGCCAGCAGCTTAGTGCCAGGGTCTCGAGAGACCCAGTACTTC.

The J gene is TRBJ1-1, the V gene TRBV5-6, with TRBD1 matching over 9 bases. The V gene end was trimmed by 1 base and the J gene end by 3 bases; junction bases not matched to a gene: 10. Germline CDR1 reads SGHDT; CDR2 reads YYEEEE. This CDR3 region has 17 residues. The CDR3 DNA is TGTGCCAGCAGCTTGTGGAGGGACAGGGTTTTGGACACTGAAGCTTTCTTT. Its protein is CASSLWRDRVLDTEAFF.

The chain carries TRBV7-6 and TRBJ2-1, with 12 bases identical to TRBD2. CDR1 is SGHVS, CDR2 FNYEAQ, per germline. The CDR3 has 17 residues. Trimming cost V 1 base and J 4 bases; bases outside gene matches: 5. This CDR3 reads CASSLGASGGGYNEQFF. Here the CDR3 DNA reads TGTGCCAGCAGCTTAGGGGCTAGCGGGGGGGGATACAATGAGCAGTTCTTC.

The genes are TRBV5-1 and TRBJ1-1; 7 nucleotides match TRBD1. The CDR3 has 14 amino acids. J lost 8 bases, V lost 3 bases, and 10 bases had no gene match. Germline V gives CDR1 SGHRS, CDR2 YFSETQ. This chain's CDR3 is CASSWIPGTAEAFF. In DNA form, the CDR3 reads TGCGCCAGCAGCTGGATACCAGGGACAGCCGAAGCTTTCTTT. Full variable domain (remainder filled in from reference TRBV5-1 and TRBJ1-1): KAGVTQTPRYLIKTRGQQVTLSCSPISGHRSVSWYQQTPGQGLQFLFEYFSETQRNKGNFPGRFSGRQFSNSRSEMNVSTLELGDSALYLCASSWIPGTAEAFFGQGTRLTVV.

This chain uses TRBV5-3 with TRBJ2-2; D is possibly TRBD2 (5 bases). TRBV5-3 is an open reading frame, and its role is uncertain. The V gene lost 0 bases and the J gene lost 6 bases, with 18 bases spanning the gap. This CDR3 spans 17 amino acids. The CDR3 DNA reads TGTGCCAGAAGCTTGGCGGGTACGGGGAGTAAGGCCGGGGAGCTGTTTTTT. Its protein is CARSLAGTGSKAGELFF.

The count of this clone is one. The V call is TRBV7-2, the J call TRBJ2-7, with a possible D match to TRBD1 (5 bases). Trimming left V 8 bases short and J 0 bases short, with 23 bases between. The CDR3 is 17 amino acids. Germline assignment: CDR1 SGHTA and CDR2 FQGNSA. In nucleotides, the CDR3 is TGTGCCAGCGGCAAAGGGGTTGGCGGTCTAATCTCCTACGAGCAGTACTTC. It codes for CASGKGVGGLISYEQYF.

The chain is built from TRBV6-1 and TRBJ2-1; 7 nucleotides line up with TRBD2. Germline V CDR1 and CDR2: MNHNS, SASEGT. With V trimmed by 3 bases and J by 4 bases, 3 bases remained unmatched. The CDR3 contains 14 residues. CDR3 coding DNA: TGTGCCAGCAGTGAGTCTAGCGGTTACAATGAGCAGTTCTTC. It specifies CASSESSGYNEQFF.

In this sample, this clone turned up a few times. The rearrangement joins TRBV19 to TRBJ1-5, with D hard to call. Trimming took 6 bases from V and 1 from J, leaving 10 bases between them. This CDR3 is built from 14 residues. Germline values: CDR1 LNHDA, CDR2 SQIVND (reference sequence). CDR3 nucleotides: TGTGCCAGTAGGGAAGGCGGGAGCAATCAGCCCCAGCATTTT. This gives the protein CASREGGSNQPQHF.

The chain has TRBV5-1 and TRBJ1-3; maybe TRBD1 (6 bases). This CDR3 has 15 amino acids. CDR1 and CDR2 from the germline V gene are SGHRS and YFSETQ. Trimming took 4 bases from V and 4 from J, leaving 15 bases between them. The CDR3 sequence: CASSPGTSSGNTIYF. Written as DNA, the CDR3 is TGCGCCAGCAGCCCAGGGACATCCTCAGGAAACACCATATATTTT.

V is TRBV2 and J is TRBJ1-4, with D possibly matching TRBD1 (5 bases). CDR1 is SNHLY and CDR2 is FYNNEI in the germline V gene. Trimming removed 4 bases from V and 7 bases from J, with 16 bases in between. The CDR3 length is 15 residues. CDR3 in DNA: TGTGCCAGCAGTGCTGGGAGGGGTTTAGGTGAAAAACTGTTTTTT. Protein product: CASSAGRGLGEKLFF.

This clone was found once. The chain employs TRBV5-1 and TRBJ2-1; TRBD1 aligns across 8 bases. Germline V gene lookup returns CDR1 SGHRS and CDR2 YFSETQ. J lost 3 bases, V lost 5 bases, and 7 bases had no gene match. This CDR3 contains 15 residues. CDR3: CASSPTGTGYNEQFF. CDR3 nucleotide sequence: TGCGCCAGCAGTCCTACCGGGACAGGCTACAATGAGCAGTTCTTC.